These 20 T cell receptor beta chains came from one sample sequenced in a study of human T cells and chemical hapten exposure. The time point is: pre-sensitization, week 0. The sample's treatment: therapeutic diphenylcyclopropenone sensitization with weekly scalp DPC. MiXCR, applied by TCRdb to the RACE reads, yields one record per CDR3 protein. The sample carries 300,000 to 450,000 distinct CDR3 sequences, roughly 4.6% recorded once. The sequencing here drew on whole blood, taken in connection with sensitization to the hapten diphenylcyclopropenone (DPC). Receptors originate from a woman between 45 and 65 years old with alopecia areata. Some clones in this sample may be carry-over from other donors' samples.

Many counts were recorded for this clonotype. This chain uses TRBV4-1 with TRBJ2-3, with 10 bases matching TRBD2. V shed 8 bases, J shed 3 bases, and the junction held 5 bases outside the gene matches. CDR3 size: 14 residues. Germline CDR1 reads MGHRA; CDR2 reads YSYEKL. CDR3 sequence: CASGAGGPTDTQYF. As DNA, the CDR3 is TGCGCCAGCGGAGCGGGGGGGCCTACAGATACGCAGTATTTT.

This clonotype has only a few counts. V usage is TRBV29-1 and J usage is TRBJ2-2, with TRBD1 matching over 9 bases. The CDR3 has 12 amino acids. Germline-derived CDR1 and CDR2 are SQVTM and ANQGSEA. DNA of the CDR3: TGCAGTGGACAGGGGTGGACCGGGGAGCTGTTTTTT. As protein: CSGQGWTGELFF.

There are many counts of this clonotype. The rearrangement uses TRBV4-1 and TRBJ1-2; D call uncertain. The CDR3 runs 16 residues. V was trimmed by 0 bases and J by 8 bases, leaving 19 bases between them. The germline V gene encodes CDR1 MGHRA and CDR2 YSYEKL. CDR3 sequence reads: CASSQDQSWQAMGYTF. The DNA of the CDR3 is TGCGCCAGCAGCCAAGATCAAAGTTGGCAGGCTATGGGCTACACCTTC.

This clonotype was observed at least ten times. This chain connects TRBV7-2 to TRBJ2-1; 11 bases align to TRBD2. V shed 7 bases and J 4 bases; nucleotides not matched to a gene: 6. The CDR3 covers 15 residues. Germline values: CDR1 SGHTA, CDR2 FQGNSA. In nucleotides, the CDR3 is TGTGCCAGCACCAAGACTAGCGGGATATACAATGAGCAGTTCTTC. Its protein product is CASTKTSGIYNEQFF. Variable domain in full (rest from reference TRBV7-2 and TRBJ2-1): GAGVSQSPSNKVTEKGKDVELRCDPISGHTALYWYRQSLGQGLEFLIYFQGNSAPDKSGLPSDRFSAERTGGSVSTLTIQRTQQEDSAVYLCASTKTSGIYNEQFFGPGTRLTVL.

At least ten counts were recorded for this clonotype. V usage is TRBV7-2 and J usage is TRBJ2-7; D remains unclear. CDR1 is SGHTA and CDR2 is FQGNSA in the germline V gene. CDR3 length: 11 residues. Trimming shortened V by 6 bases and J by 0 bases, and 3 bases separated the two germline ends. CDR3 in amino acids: CASSFSYEQYF. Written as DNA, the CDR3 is TGTGCCAGCAGTTTCTCCTACGAGCAGTACTTC.

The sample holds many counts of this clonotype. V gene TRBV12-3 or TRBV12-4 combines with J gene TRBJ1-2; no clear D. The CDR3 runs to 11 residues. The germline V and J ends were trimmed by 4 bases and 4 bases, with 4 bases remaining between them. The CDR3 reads CASSSSYGYTF. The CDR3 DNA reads TGTGCCAGCAGTTCTTCCTATGGCTACACCTTC.

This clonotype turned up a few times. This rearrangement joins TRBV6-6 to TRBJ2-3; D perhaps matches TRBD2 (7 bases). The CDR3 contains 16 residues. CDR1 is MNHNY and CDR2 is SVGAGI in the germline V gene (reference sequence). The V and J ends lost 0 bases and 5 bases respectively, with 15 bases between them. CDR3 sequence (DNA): TGTGCCAGCAGTTACTCTTTTGGGGGGGCTAGAGATACGCAGTATTTT. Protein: CASSYSFGGARDTQYF.

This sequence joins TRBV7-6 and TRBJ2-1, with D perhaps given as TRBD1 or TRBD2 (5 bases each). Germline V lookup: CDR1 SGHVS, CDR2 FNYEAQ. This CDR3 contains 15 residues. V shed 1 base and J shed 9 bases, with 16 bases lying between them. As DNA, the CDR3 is TGTGCCAGCAGCTTAGACCTACCGGGGCAGGGTGAGCAGTTCTTC. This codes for CASSLDLPGQGEQFF.

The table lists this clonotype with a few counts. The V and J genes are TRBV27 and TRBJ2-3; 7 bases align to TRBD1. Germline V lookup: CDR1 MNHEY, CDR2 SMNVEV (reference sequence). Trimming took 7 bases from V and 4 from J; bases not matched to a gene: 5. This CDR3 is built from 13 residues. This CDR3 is CASKRQGSDTQYF. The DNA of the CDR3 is TGTGCCAGCAAACGACAGGGTTCAGATACGCAGTATTTT.

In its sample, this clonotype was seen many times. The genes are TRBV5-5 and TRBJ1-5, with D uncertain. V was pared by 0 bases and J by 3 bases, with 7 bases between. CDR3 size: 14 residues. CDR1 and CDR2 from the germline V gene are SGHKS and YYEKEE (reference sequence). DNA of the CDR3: TGTGCCAGCAGCTTGGAGGTCCCCAATCAGCCCCAGCATTTT. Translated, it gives CASSLEVPNQPQHF. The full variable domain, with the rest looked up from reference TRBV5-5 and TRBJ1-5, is DAGVTQSPTHLIKTRGQQVTLRCSPISGHKSVSWYQQVLGQGPQFIFQYYEKEERGRGNFPDRFSARQFPNYSSELNVNALLLGDSALYLCASSLEVPNQPQHFGDGTRLSIL.

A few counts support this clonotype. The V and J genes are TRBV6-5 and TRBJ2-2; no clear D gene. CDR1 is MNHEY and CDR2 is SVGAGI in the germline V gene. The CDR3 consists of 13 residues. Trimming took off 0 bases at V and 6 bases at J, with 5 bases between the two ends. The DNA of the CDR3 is TGTGCCAGCAGTTACTCGCGTGCCGGGGAGCTGTTTTTT. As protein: CASSYSRAGELFF.

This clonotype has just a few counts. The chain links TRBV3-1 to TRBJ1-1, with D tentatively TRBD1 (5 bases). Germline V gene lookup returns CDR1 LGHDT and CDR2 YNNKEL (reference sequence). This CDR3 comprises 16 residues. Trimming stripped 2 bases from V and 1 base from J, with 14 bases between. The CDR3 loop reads CASSQQRYRPNTEAFF. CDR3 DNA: TGTGCCAGCAGCCAACAGAGGTACAGGCCGAACACTGAAGCTTTCTTT.

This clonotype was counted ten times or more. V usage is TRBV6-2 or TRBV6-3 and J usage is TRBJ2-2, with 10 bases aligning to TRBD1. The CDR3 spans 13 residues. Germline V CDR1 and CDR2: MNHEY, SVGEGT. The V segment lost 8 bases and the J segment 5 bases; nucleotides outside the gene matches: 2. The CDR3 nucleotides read TGTGCCAGCGGGGACAGGGGAACCGGGGAGCTGTTTTTT. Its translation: CASGDRGTGELFF.

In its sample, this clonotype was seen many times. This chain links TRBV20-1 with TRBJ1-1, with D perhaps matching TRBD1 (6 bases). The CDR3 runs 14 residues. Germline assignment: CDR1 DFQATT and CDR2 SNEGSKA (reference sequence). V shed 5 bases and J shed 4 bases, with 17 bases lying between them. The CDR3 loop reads CSADPGEGSTEAFF. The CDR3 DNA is TGCAGTGCTGATCCAGGGGAGGGGAGCACTGAAGCTTTCTTT.

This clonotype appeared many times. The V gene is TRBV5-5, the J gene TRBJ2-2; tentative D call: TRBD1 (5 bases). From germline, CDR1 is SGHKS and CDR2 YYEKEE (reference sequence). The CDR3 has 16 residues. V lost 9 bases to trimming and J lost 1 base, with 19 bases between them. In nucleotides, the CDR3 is TGTGCCACCCCTAGAGCGAAGGACAAGAACACCGGGGAGCTGTTTTTT. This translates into CATPRAKDKNTGELFF.

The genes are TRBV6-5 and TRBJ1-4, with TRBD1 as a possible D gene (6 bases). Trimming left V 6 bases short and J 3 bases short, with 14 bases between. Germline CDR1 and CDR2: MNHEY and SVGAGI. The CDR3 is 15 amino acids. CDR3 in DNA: TGTGCCAGCAGAACCTACAGGGAGCCTAATGAAAAACTGTTTTTT. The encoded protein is CASRTYREPNEKLFF.

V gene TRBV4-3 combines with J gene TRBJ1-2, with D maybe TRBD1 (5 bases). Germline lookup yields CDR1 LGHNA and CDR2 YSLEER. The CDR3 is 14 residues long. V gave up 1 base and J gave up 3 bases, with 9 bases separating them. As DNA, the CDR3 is TGCGCCAGCAGCCAAGGTGCAGGGTACTATGGCTACACCTTC. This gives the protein CASSQGAGYYGYTF.

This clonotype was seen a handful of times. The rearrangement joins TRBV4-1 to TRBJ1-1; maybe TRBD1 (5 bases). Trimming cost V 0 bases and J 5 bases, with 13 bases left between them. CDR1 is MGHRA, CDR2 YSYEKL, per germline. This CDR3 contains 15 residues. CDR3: CASSQDPGLGTEAFF. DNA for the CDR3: TGCGCCAGCAGCCAAGATCCAGGGTTGGGAACTGAAGCTTTCTTT.

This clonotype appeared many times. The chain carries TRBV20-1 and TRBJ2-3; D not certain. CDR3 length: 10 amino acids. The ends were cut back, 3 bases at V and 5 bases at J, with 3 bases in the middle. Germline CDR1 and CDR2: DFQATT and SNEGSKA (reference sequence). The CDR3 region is CSASIDTQYF. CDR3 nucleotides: TGCAGTGCTAGTATAGATACGCAGTATTTT.

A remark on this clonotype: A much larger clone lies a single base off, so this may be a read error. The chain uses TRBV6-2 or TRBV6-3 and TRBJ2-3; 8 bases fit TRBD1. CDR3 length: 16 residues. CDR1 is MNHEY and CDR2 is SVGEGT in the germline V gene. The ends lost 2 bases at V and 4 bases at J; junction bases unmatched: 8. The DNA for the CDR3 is TGTGCCAGCAGTTACCACCGGGACAGGTTGCCAGATACGCAGTATTTT. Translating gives CASSYHRDRLPDTQYF.